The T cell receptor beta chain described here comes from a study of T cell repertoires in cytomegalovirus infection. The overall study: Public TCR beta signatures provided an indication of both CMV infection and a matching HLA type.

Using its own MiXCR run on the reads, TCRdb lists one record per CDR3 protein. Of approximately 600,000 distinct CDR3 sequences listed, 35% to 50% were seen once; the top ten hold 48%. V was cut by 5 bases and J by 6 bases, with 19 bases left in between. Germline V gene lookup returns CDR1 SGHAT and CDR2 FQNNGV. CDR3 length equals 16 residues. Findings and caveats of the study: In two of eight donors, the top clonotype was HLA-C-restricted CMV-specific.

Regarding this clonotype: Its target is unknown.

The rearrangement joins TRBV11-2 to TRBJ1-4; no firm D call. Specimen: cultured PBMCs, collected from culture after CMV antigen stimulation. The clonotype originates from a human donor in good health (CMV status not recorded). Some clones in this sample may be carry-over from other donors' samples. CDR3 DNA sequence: TGTGCCAGCAGCCCCCCAAAGGCGGGGTCCTATGAAAAACTGTTTTTT. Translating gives CASSPPKAGSYEKLFF.